This T cell receptor (beta chain) was sequenced in a study of shared clonotypes between healthy human individuals. Background on the study: Donors had three CD4 naive, three CD4 memory, two CD8 naive and one CD8 memory plate apiece.

Study results and caveats: The expectation was that sequencing depth would affect clonotype sharing among donors.

Data came from immunoSEQ multiplex PCR; TCRdb stores just in-frame clones and leaves some out. The repertoire includes a few million clones, around 90% of them detected once, and 0.37% sits in the top ten. This CDR3 contains 14 residues. V was trimmed by 4 bases and J by 4 bases, leaving 14 bases between them. CDR1 and CDR2 (germline): KGHSH, LQKENI. This clone has just one count. Its matching antigen is unknown. The chain has TRBV18 and TRBJ2-7; D might be TRBD1 or TRBD2, each matching 5 bases. This receptor was obtained from a young man in good health. Some clones in this sample may be carry-over from other donors' samples. Sample: naive CD4+ T cells from PBMCs. Subset of the sample: CD45RA+ positively selected. The CDR3 loop reads CASSRGPVGYEQYF. The DNA for the CDR3 is TGTGCCAGCTCACGGGGACCGGTAGGATACGAGCAGTACTTC.